This T cell receptor (beta chain) stems from a study of blood T cells in healthy people across ages (dated by TCRdb to between 2015 and 2016). Notes on the research overall: In model experiments, template switching captured roughly one uniquely barcoded TCR beta cDNA molecule for every two T cells. To track age-related changes in TCR beta repertoire diversity, the study relied on deep sequencing normalized with unique cDNA molecular identifiers. Four age groups were formed from the donors: young (average 16 years), middle-aged (approximately 42), aged (about 68) and long-lived (about 80). To avoid experimental bias, donors of different ages were distributed randomly across sequencing lanes. Using the same blood draw, the study looked at two additional independent replicas of 1 million unique cDNA reads for two donors, one aged 18 to 30 and the other aged 80 or older.

The donors were about 40 Caucasian individuals from Russia, aged roughly 6 to 100 years, who were systemically healthy. Each donor gave about 9.7 milliliters of peripheral blood, drawn into EDTA-treated Vacutainer tubes. PBMCs were isolated by Ficoll-Paque density-gradient centrifugation, with at least 7 million obtained per sample. Trizol reagent was used to extract total RNA from the PBMCs, yielding at least 5.5 micrograms per sample. The percentages of naive CD45RAhigh/CD27high T cells were determined by flow cytometry on a PBMC aliquot from every donor. Details on this clonotype: Its antigen is unknown. Per-nucleotide qualities are absent, and no much larger clonotype sits a single base away.

The library was generated by 5' RACE. The second PCR ran for roughly 6 to 11 cycles and used a J-beta primer mix along with a sample-barcoded 5' primer. A template-switch 5' adaptor carrying 12 random nucleotides introduced a unique molecular identifier onto each TCR beta cDNA molecule. Each sample yielded at least 3 million CDR3-containing paired-end reads. All of the RNA was converted into first-strand cDNA using the Mint cDNA synthesis kit, with a TRBC-specific oligonucleotide serving as the primer. Following uracil-DNA glycosylase treatment, all cDNA underwent a first 18-cycle PCR with the universal primers M1SS and BC2_uni_R. The original methods were these. Each sample was normalized by randomly selecting 1 million high-quality reads, each carrying a distinct molecular identifier. Reads with shared molecular identifiers were discarded instead of being binned into consensus sequences. MiTCR, set to a Q25 quality threshold and the strictest error-elimination algorithm, was used for CDR3 identification, clonotype clustering and error correction. A nonparametric unseen species model with Euler transformation was used to estimate a lower bound on total TCR beta diversity. Starting from the raw public reads, TCRdb applied fastp trimming at Q25, assembled clones with MiXCR and retained in-frame beta chains. One record per CDR3 amino acid sequence lists the most common genes and DNA. The V and J calls, along with clone size, are taken from TCRdb and not from the paper's own processing. The sample records some 1,800,000 distinct CDR3 sequences, roughly two fifths of which are singletons. The biggest ten clones account for about 21% of the sample.

Here is what the overall study found, with its caveats: Because profiling used bulk unsorted PBMCs, naive and antigen-experienced compartments could not be compared conclusively. Compared with the aged group, more naive CD4+ T cells, fewer expanded clones and increased TCR diversity were shown by the long-lived group, suggesting age selection. Estimates of total diversity based on one million sequenced T cells were considered lower bounds and underestimates. Observed TCR beta diversity per million T cells fell roughly linearly with age, and a significant reduction was already apparent by age about 38. There was a strong correlation between observed TCR beta diversity and the percentage of naive T cells measured by flow cytometry. The CMV infection status of donors was not known, potentially confounding age-related changes in expanded clonotypes.

The sequenced material came from blood. This sequence was found in a human donor in good health.

The sequenced DNA: TGTGCCAGCAGCCCTAGGGCCCTAACATCCTACGAGCAGTACTTC. Protein translation: CASSPRALTSYEQYF. The chain uses TRBV11-2 and TRBJ2-7, with the D gene not clear enough to name. Measured from the cysteine to the phenylalanine, the CDR3 is 15 residues long. The only DNA kept is the CDR3, 45 bases in frame from the first base. At the junction V is shortened by 5 bases and J by 1 base, with 15 bases in between. The germline V gene supplies CDR1 SGHAT and CDR2 FQNNGV.